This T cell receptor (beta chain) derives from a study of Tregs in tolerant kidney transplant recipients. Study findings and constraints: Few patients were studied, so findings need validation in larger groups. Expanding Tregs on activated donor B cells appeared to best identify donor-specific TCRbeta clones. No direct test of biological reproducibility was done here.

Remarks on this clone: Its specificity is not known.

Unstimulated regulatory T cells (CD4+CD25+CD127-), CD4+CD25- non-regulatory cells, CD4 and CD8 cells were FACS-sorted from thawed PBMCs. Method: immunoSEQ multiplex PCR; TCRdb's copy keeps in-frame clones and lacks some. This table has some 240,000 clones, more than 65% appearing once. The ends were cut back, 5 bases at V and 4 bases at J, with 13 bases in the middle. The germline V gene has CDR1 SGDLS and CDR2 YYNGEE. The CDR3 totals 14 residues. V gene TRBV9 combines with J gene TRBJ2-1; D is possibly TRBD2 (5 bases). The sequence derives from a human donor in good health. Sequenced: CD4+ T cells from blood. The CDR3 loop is CASRSGREYNEQFF. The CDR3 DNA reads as TGTGCCAGCAGGTCCGGACGGGAATACAATGAGCAGTTCTTC.